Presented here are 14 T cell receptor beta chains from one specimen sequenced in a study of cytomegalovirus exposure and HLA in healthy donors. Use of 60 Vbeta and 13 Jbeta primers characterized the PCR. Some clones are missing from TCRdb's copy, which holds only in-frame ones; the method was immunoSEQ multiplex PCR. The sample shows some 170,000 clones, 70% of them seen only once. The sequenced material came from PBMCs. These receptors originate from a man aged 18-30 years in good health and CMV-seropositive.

The CDR3: CAISESPGYDGYTF. The DNA of the CDR3 is TGTGCCATCAGTGAGTCGCCCGGTTACGATGGCTACACCTTC. This rearrangement joins TRBV10-3 to TRBJ1-2; no clear D. The CDR3 covers 14 residues. Germline values: CDR1 ENHRY, CDR2 SYGVKD. The V and J ends lost 0 bases and 6 bases respectively, with 11 bases between them.

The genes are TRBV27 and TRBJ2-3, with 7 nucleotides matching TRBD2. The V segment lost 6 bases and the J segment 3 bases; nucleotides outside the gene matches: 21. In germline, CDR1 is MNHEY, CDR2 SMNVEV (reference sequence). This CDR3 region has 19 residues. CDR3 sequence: CASSKMRERTRPGTDTQYF. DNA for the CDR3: TGTGCCAGCAGCAAGATGAGGGAGCGGACTAGACCCGGGACAGATACGCAGTATTTT.

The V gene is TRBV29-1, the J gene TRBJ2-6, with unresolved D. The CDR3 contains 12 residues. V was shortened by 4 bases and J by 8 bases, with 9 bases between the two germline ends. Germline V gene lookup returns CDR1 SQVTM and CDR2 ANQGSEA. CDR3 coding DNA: TGCAGCGTTGCCACGGGTCCCAACGTCCTGACTTTC. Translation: CSVATGPNVLTF.

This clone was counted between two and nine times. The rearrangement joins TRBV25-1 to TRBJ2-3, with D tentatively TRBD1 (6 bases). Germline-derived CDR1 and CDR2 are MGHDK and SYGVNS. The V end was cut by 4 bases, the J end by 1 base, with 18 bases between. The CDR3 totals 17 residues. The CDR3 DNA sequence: TGTGCCAGCAGTGTTGGGGACAACCCTCTTGGCACAGATACGCAGTATTTT. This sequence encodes CASSVGDNPLGTDTQYF.

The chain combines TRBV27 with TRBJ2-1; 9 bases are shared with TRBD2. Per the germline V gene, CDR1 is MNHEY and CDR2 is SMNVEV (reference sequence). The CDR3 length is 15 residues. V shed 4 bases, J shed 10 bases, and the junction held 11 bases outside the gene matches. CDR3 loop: CASSSFSGGVGEQFF. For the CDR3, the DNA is TGTGCCAGCAGTTCGTTTAGCGGGGGAGTAGGGGAGCAGTTCTTC.

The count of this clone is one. The CDR3 region has the DNA TGTGCCATCAGTCGAGGTCAGGGTCTCATGAACACTGAAGCTTTCTTT. Translated: CAISRGQGLMNTEAFF. This chain connects TRBV10-3 to TRBJ1-1, with D possibly matching TRBD1 (5 bases). Trimming removed 5 bases from V and 0 bases from J, with 16 bases in between. Germline loops: CDR1 ENHRY, CDR2 SYGVKD. This CDR3 has 16 amino acids.

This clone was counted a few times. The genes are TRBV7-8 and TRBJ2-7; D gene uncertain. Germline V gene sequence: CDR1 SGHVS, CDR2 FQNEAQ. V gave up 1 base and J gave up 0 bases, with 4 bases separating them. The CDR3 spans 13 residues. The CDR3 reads CASSLDSSYEQYV. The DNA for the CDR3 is TGTGCCAGCAGCTTAGACAGCTCCTACGAGCAGTACGTC.

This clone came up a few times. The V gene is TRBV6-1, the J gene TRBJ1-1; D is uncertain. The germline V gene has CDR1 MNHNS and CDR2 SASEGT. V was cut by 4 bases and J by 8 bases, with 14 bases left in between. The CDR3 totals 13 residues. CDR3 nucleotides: TGTGCCAGCAGTGTGGCGGAGGCCGGGGAAGCTTTCTTT. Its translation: CASSVAEAGEAFF.

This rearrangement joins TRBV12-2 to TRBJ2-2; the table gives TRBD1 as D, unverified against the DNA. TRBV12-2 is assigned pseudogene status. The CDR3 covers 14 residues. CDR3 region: CASRPIGATGELFF. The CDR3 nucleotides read TGTGCAAGTCGCCCGATAGGGGCCACCGGGGAGCTGTTTTTT.

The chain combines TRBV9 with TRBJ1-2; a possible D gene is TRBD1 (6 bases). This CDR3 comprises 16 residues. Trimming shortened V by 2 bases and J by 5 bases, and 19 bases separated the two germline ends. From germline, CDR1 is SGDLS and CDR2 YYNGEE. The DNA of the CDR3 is TGTGCCAGCAGCGTCGATTTTGGGGGCGGAGGTTATGGCTACACCTTC. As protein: CASSVDFGGGGYGYTF.

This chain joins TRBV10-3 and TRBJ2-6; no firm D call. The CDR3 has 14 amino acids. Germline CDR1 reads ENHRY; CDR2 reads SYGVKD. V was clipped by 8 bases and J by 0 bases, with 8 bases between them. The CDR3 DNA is TGTGCCATCGGAGCCAGCTCTGGGGCCAACGTCCTGACTTTC. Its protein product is CAIGASSGANVLTF.

The CDR3 sequence: CASSQMRDTEAFF. The CDR3 DNA reads as TGTGCCAGCAGCCAGATGCGGGACACTGAAGCTTTCTTT. The chain links TRBV11-3 to TRBJ1-1; D not resolved. V was clipped by 5 bases and J by 3 bases, with 10 bases between them. The CDR3 contains 13 residues. Germline-derived CDR1 and CDR2 are SGHNT and YENEEA.

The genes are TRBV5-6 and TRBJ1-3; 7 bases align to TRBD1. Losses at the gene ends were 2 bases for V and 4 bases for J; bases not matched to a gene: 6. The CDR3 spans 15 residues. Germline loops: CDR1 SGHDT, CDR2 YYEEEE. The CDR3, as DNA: TGTGCCAGCAGCTTCCATGCGACAGGGGGAAACACCATATATTTT. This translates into CASSFHATGGNTIYF.

The CDR3 spells CASSFRDRSQPQHF. DNA for the CDR3: TGTGCCAGCAGCTTCCGGGACAGGTCGCAGCCCCAGCATTTT. This rearrangement joins TRBV7-8 to TRBJ1-5; TRBD1 matches 8 bases. This CDR3 is 14 amino acids long. Germline lookup yields CDR1 SGHVS and CDR2 FQNEAQ. Trimming removed 3 bases from V and 7 bases from J; junction bases left unmatched: 5.